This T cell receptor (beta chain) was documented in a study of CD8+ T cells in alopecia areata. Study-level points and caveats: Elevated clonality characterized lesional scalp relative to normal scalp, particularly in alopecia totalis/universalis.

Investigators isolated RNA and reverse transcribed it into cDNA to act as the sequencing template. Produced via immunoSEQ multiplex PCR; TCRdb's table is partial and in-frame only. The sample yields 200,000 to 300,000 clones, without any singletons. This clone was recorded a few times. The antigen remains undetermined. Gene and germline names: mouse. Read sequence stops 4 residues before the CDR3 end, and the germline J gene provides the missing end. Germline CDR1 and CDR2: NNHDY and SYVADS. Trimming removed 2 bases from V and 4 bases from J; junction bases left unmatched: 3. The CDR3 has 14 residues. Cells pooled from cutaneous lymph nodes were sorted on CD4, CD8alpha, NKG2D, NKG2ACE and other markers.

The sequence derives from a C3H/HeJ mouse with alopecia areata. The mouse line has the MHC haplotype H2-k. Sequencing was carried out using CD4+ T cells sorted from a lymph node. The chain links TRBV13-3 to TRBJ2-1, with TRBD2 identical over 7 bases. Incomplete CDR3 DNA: TGTGCCAGCAGTGAGACTGGGCGGTATGCT. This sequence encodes CASSETGRYA. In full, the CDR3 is CASSETGRYAEQFF.